This record looks at one T cell receptor (beta chain) sequence and its context. This receptor's antigen is unknown. No base-level quality is on record; no much larger clone is a single base apart. Donors were around 37 systemically healthy Caucasian individuals from Russia aged roughly 6 to 100 years. Each donor gave 8 to 10 milliliters of peripheral blood, drawn into EDTA-treated Vacutainer tubes. Ficoll-Paque density-gradient centrifugation was used to isolate PBMCs, with at least 7 million per sample. Total RNA was extracted from PBMCs with Trizol reagent, with at least 6 micrograms obtained per sample. Naive CD45RAhigh/CD27high T cell percentages were measured by flow cytometry on a PBMC aliquot from every donor. The library was made by 5' RACE. The instrument given in TCRdb is Illumina HiSeq 2500. The second PCR ran for about 6 to 11 cycles and used a J-beta primer mix along with a sample-barcoded 5' primer. A template-switch 5' adaptor carrying 12 random nucleotides introduced a unique molecular identifier onto each TCR beta cDNA molecule. Each sample yielded at least 3 million CDR3-containing paired-end reads. First-strand cDNA was synthesized from all RNA with the Mint cDNA synthesis kit, primed by a TRBC-specific oligonucleotide. Following uracil-DNA glycosylase treatment, all cDNA underwent a first 18-cycle PCR with the universal primers M1SS and BC2_uni_R. As for the authors' bioinformatics: Each sample was normalized by randomly selecting 1 million high-quality reads, each carrying a distinct molecular identifier. Reads with shared molecular identifiers were discarded instead of being binned into consensus sequences. MiTCR, with a Q25 quality threshold and the strictest error-elimination algorithm, was used for CDR3 identification, clonotype clustering and error correction. A nonparametric unseen species model using Euler transformation provided a lower-bound estimate of total TCR beta diversity. Through fastp at Q25 and MiXCR, TCRdb rebuilt clones from the public reads, retaining in-frame beta chains. Each CDR3 protein appears once, grouped with its most common genes and DNA. V and J calls and clone size were set by TCRdb, not the authors. Recorded for this sample are 1.2 million to 1.5 million distinct CDR3 sequences; almost 60% of them occurred a single time. The top ten hold over 5.5% of the sample.

This sample was taken from a study of blood T cells in healthy people across ages (dated by TCRdb to between 2015 and 2017). Regarding the study in general: In model experiments, template switching captured about one uniquely barcoded TCR beta cDNA molecule for every two T cells. Using deep sequencing normalized with unique cDNA molecular identifiers, the study measured how TCR beta repertoire diversity changes with age. The donors were divided into four age groups: young (average around 15 years), middle-aged (roughly 42), aged (about 60) and long-lived (roughly 82). To avoid experimental bias, donors of different ages were randomly spread across the sequencing lanes. Two additional independent replicas of 1 million unique cDNA reads from the same blood draw were analyzed for two donors (one aged 18 to 30 and one aged 80 or older). What the research found in general, with its limitations: There was a strong correlation between observed TCR beta diversity and the percentage of naive T cells measured by flow cytometry. Observed TCR beta diversity per million T cells fell roughly linearly with age, and a significant reduction was already apparent by age around 40. Because profiling used bulk unsorted PBMCs, naive and antigen-experienced compartments could not be compared conclusively. Compared with the aged group, more naive CD4+ T cells, fewer expanded clones and increased TCR diversity were shown by the long-lived group, suggesting age selection. The CMV infection status of donors was not known, potentially confounding age-related changes in expanded clonotypes. Estimates of total diversity from one million sequenced T cells were regarded as lower bounds and underestimates.

Trimming removed 4 bases from V and 0 bases from J; the gene matches leave 9 bases unexplained. The CDR3 runs 18 residues from the cysteine to the phenylalanine. The retained sequence is limited to the CDR3, 54 bases, with the frame set at the first base. CDR1 and CDR2, looked up from the germline V gene, are SNHLY and FYNNEI. This receptor was identified in a man aged 18-30 years in good health. Sequencing input: blood. The chain is encoded by TRBV2 joined to TRBJ2-2, and TRBD1 aligns with 9 junction nucleotides. The sequenced DNA is TGTGCCAGCAGTGTAAGAACTGGGACAGGGTCGAACACCGGGGAGCTGTTTTTT. The translation is CASSVRTGTGSNTGELFF.